The text below deals with one TCR beta chain. It was with unique molecular identifiers that the TCRbeta library was prepared. MiXCR was run by TCRdb on the PCR reads, yielding one entry per CDR3 protein. Of about 540,000 distinct CDR3 sequences listed, about 17% are singletons. This sample was taken from a study of T-cell reconstitution after alpha-beta-depleted transplantation in children. Germline CDR1 reads SGDLS; CDR2 reads YYNGEE. Trimming left V 0 bases short and J 7 bases short, with 10 bases between. The CDR3 covers 14 residues. This chain links TRBV9 with TRBJ2-2, with D possibly TRBD2 on 5 matching bases. This receptor was obtained from a human donor who donated a stem cell graft to a child with acute lymphoblastic leukemia. Sequenced here: PBMCs from the stem cell graft donor, sampled from the stem cell graft. The CDR3 region is CASSVVSGYGELFF. Here the CDR3 DNA reads TGTGCCAGCAGCGTAGTTTCGGGGTACGGGGAGCTGTTTTTT.